Detailed here is one T cell receptor (beta chain). This record comes from a study of monozygotic twins with inflammatory bowel disease. Reprocessing the 5' RACE reads, TCRdb reports a single entry for every CDR3 protein and omits DNA. The sample's table shows fewer than 110,000 distinct CDR3 sequences. The length of the CDR3 is 15 residues. In germline, CDR1 is MNHEY, CDR2 SVGAGI. The receptor's source is a human donor with ulcerative colitis or Crohn's disease, or a healthy co-twin of an affected twin (not recorded which). Sequencing input: blood. The genes are TRBV6-5 and TRBJ1-1; TCRdb's D gene call, TRBD1, goes unchecked for lack of DNA. This CDR3 is CASSYLGQGDTEAFF.